The text below deals with one TCR beta chain. Its antigen is not yet known. Per-base qualities were not stored, and no clone one base away is much larger. This specimen's time point label, per the study, means: baseline before first vaccination. Samples from vaccinated people were obtained from the UK trials COV001 and COV002, which included a single-blind randomized controlled phase 2/3 trial of AZD1222 (ChAdOx1 nCoV-19) in healthy adults. Trial participant PBMC samples were collected at day 0 and day 28 after the second dose for TCRbeta chain sequencing. The germline V gene (reference sequence) supplies CDR1 LNHDA and CDR2 SQIVND. The CDR3, from cysteine to phenylalanine, totals 15 residues. The retained sequence is limited to the CDR3, 45 bases, with the frame set at the first base. Relative to germline, V is 3 bases shorter and J is 3 bases shorter, with 14 bases between their ends. The CDR3 regions of human TCRbeta chains were analyzed by immunosequencing. As for how the authors treated the data: TCRs in the repertoires were matched against a reference library of SARS-CoV-2-specific TCRs that had been generated with the MIRA antigen-specificity platform. Breadth was defined as the fraction of unique TCRs that were SARS-CoV-2-associated, and depth was defined as the fraction of total T cells that were SARS-CoV-2-associated. Each spike-specific TCR was assigned to its reactive spike region and to a CD4 or CD8 class using the MIRA data. Log10-transformed breadth and depth values were compared by one-way ANOVA with Sidak's multiple comparisons tests. TCRdb stores this immuneACCESS table with in-frame sequences only. Part of the clones is absent; in the studies checked, under half of the shortfall reflects unresolved V genes, and no reason is known for the rest. V, J and clone size derive from that table, while D and trimming were established from the DNA sequence. This sample has around 58,000 clones in its table, and around 84% of those were observed once. The top ten constitute 10% of the sample.

These data come from a study of T cell responses to AZD1222 COVID-19 vaccine (dated by TCRdb to the early 2020s). With respect to the entire study: AZD1222 recipients whose second dose came at about 4 weeks and those whose second dose came at about 12 weeks were combined into one group, since spike-specific TCR depth and breadth did not differ between the two schedules. Trial participants were enrolled by age into subgroups of 18-55, 56-69 and 70-plus years, and about 150, 27 and 61 TCR-sequenced participants, respectively, were included in these subgroups. A total of about 230 trial participants underwent TCR sequencing, of whom approximately 210 received two doses of AZD1222 and about 25 received two doses of the MenACWY control vaccine. Broader findings and caveats from the paper: Because no day 14 peak-response samples were available, repertoires were characterized only after the peak T cell response. Vaccine-associated CD4 TCRs spanned the whole spike protein, with dominant responses in regions 160-218 and 743-854. The 56-69-year group was small, and its depth increase did not reach significance, likely because of low power. Conclusions about previously exposed vaccinees are limited because only a handful of AZD1222 recipients were SARS-CoV-2 seropositive at baseline. Epitopes outside the regions mutated in the B.1.351 and B.1.1.7 variants were reportedly recognized by nearly half of the unique spike-specific TCRs. Participants were mostly white British and included more females than males, and it was suggested by the authors that clonal diversity may have been underestimated. Spike-specific TCR breadth and depth rose significantly after two AZD1222 doses compared with day 0 and with MenACWY recipients.

The material was peripheral blood, obtained on day 0 of AZD1222 vaccination. The sequence came from an adult in good health. The chain was built from TRBV19 and TRBJ1-2; the D gene is perhaps TRBD1, from 6 matching bases. The nucleotides are TGTGCCAGTAGTATCGCGACAGGAGCCCACTATGGCTACACCTTC. It is translated as CASSIATGAHYGYTF.